A selection of T cell receptor beta chains follows, all from one sample in a study of blood T cell repertoires in COVID-19. TCRdb's copy holds only in-frame clones and misses some; the assay was immunoSEQ multiplex PCR. The table includes 50,000 to 55,000 clones, roughly 85% detected once. Material: peripheral blood. Receptors were obtained from a man aged 55-75 years with acute or convalescent COVID-19. Each CDR3 is given with its conserved first and last residue. D genes are given only for firm matches. Clone size is not always given. Where it is, it says once, few, many or a class for expanded clones.

v_call: TRBV29-1; clone_size: .; j_call: TRBJ1-1; d_call: TRBD1; cdr3_nt: TGCAGCGCCGGACAGGGAGGATTCACTGAAGCTTTCTTT; cdr3_aa: CSAGQGGFTEAFF
v_call: TRBV12-2; clone_size: once; j_call: TRBJ2-5; d_call: .; cdr3_nt: TGTGCAAGTCGCGTACGTATTCCGGGACAGGGGGCCCGAGAGACCCAGTACTTC; cdr3_aa: CASRVRIPGQGARETQYF
v_call: TRBV18; clone_size: .; j_call: TRBJ2-7; d_call: TRBD2; cdr3_nt: TGTGCCAGCTCGGTATTAGCGGGAGTCTTCGTCCACGAGCAGTACTTC; cdr3_aa: CASSVLAGVFVHEQYF
v_call: TRBV28; clone_size: .; j_call: TRBJ1-5; d_call: .; cdr3_nt: TGTGCCAGCAGTTTATCGGGGGGCCAGGGGCCCCAGCATTTT; cdr3_aa: CASSLSGGQGPQHF
v_call: TRBV6-5; clone_size: .; j_call: TRBJ2-1; d_call: .; cdr3_nt: TGTGCCAGCAGTTACCCGGCGGGGCGCGCCTACAATGAGCAGTTCTTC; cdr3_aa: CASSYPAGRAYNEQFF
v_call: TRBV12-3/TRBV12-4; clone_size: .; j_call: TRBJ1-2; d_call: .; cdr3_nt: TGTGCCAGCAGCAGTGATAACTATGGCTACACCTTC; cdr3_aa: CASSSDNYGYTF
v_call: TRBV19; clone_size: once; j_call: TRBJ2-7; d_call: TRBD1; cdr3_nt: TGTGCCAGTAGTTTTACAGGGGGGAACGAGCAGTACTTC; cdr3_aa: CASSFTGGNEQYF
v_call: TRBV3-1/TRBV3-2; clone_size: .; j_call: TRBJ1-2; d_call: .; cdr3_nt: TGTGCCAGCAGCCCGGGGGGAGCGGGGGCAATTAACTATGGCTACACCTTC; cdr3_aa: CASSPGGAGAINYGYTF
v_call: TRBV18; clone_size: .; j_call: TRBJ2-3; d_call: TRBD2; cdr3_nt: TGTGCCAGCTCACCCAGGGAGGGAAGCACAGATACGCAGTATTTT; cdr3_aa: CASSPREGSTDTQYF
v_call: TRBV6-1; clone_size: once; j_call: TRBJ1-2; d_call: .; cdr3_nt: TGTGCCAGCAGTGAATTCGTTAACTATGGCTACACCTTC; cdr3_aa: CASSEFVNYGYTF
v_call: TRBV3-1/TRBV3-2; clone_size: .; j_call: TRBJ2-1; d_call: TRBD2; cdr3_nt: TGTGCCAGCAGCCAAGGGGGGGGACTAGCGGGAGTGGAGCAGTTCTTC; cdr3_aa: CASSQGGGLAGVEQFF
v_call: TRBV2; clone_size: .; j_call: TRBJ1-2; d_call: TRBD1; cdr3_nt: TGTGCCAGCGGATCTCAGGGGGTATACTATGGCTACACCTTC; cdr3_aa: CASGSQGVYYGYTF
v_call: TRBV19; clone_size: few; j_call: TRBJ2-2; d_call: TRBD1; cdr3_nt: TGTGCCAGTAGTCCCATCGCCACAGGGGGGTACACCGGGGAGCTGTTTTTT; cdr3_aa: CASSPIATGGYTGELFF
v_call: TRBV27; clone_size: .; j_call: TRBJ2-5; d_call: .; cdr3_nt: TGTGCCAGCAGTTTATATAGGGGAAGGTCCAAAGAGACCCAGTACTTC; cdr3_aa: CASSLYRGRSKETQYF
v_call: TRBV6-5; clone_size: .; j_call: TRBJ1-6; d_call: .; cdr3_nt: TGTGCCAGCAGTTACTCGGAGAGAAATTCACCCCTCCACTTT; cdr3_aa: CASSYSERNSPLHF
v_call: TRBV7-9; clone_size: .; j_call: TRBJ1-3; d_call: TRBD1; cdr3_nt: TGTGCCAGCAGCTTCGGGCAGGGGGAAAACACCATATATTTT; cdr3_aa: CASSFGQGENTIYF
v_call: TRBV2; clone_size: few; j_call: TRBJ2-1; d_call: .; cdr3_nt: TGTGCCACCTTTCCTTCGCGGGACTCCTACAATGAGCAGTTCTTC; cdr3_aa: CATFPSRDSYNEQFF
v_call: TRBV24-1; clone_size: .; j_call: TRBJ2-3; d_call: .; cdr3_nt: TGTGCCACCAGTGATTGGCAACAGCGGAGCACAGATACGCAGTATTTT; cdr3_aa: CATSDWQQRSTDTQYF
v_call: TRBV21-1; clone_size: .; j_call: TRBJ1-3; d_call: .; cdr3_nt: TGTGCCAGCAGCCTGGACAGGGCCTACTCTGGAAACACCATATATTTT; cdr3_aa: CASSLDRAYSGNTIYF
v_call: TRBV7-9; clone_size: .; j_call: TRBJ1-1; d_call: TRBD1; cdr3_nt: TGTGCCAGCAGCCTCACGACCGGGACAGGGCAGACTTTCTTT; cdr3_aa: CASSLTTGTGQTFF
v_call: TRBV28; clone_size: .; j_call: TRBJ1-2; d_call: .; cdr3_nt: TGTGCCAGTACCCGGGTTTTTAACTATGGCTACACCTTC; cdr3_aa: CASTRVFNYGYTF
v_call: TRBV5-1; clone_size: .; j_call: TRBJ1-2; d_call: TRBD1; cdr3_nt: TGCGCCAGCAGCTTATCCGGGACAGGGGGCAGGAGTGACGGCTACACCTTC; cdr3_aa: CASSLSGTGGRSDGYTF
v_call: TRBV7-7; clone_size: .; j_call: TRBJ2-2; d_call: .; cdr3_nt: TGTGCTAGCAGCTTGAGCCGAACCGGGGAGCTGTTTTTT; cdr3_aa: CASSLSRTGELFF